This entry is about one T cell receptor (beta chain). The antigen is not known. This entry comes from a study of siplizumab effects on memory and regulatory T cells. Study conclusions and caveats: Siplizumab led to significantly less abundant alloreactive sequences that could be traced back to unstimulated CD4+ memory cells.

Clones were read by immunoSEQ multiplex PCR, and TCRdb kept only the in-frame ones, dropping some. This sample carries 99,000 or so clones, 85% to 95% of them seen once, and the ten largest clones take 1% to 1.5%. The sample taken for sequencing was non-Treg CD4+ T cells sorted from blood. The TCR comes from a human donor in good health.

CDR3 sequence (DNA): TGTGCCAGCAGCCCCCCCCGCGGGACAGGCTCCTACGAGCAGTACTTC. This sequence encodes CASSPPRGTGSYEQYF. The rearrangement joins TRBV28 to TRBJ2-7; 8 nucleotides match TRBD1. Losses at the gene ends were 6 bases for V and 0 bases for J; bases not matched to a gene: 10. The germline V gene encodes CDR1 MDHEN and CDR2 SYDVKM. This CDR3 has 16 amino acids. The entire variable domain, with the rest obtained from reference TRBV28 and TRBJ2-7, is as follows: DVKVTQSSRYLVKRTGEKVFLECVQDMDHENMFWYRQDPGLGLRLIYFSYDVKMKEKGDIPEGYSVSREKKERFSLILESASTNQTSMYLCASSPPRGTGSYEQYFGPGTRLTVT.